Below are 26 T cell receptor beta chains sequenced from a single sample in a study of blood T cell repertoires in COVID-19. Profiled with immunoSEQ multiplex PCR; TCRdb holds only in-frame clones, not every one. The profile shows about 44,000 clones, about 86% of them singletons. The sequencing input was peripheral blood. The receptors shown here come from a human donor in a cohort sampled during active COVID-19.

CDR3 nucleotides: TGTGCCAGCAGTTTTCCCGGGAATACGCAGTATTTT. Protein product: CASSFPGNTQYF. The chain employs TRBV7-3 and TRBJ2-3; possibly TRBD2 for D (5 bases). With 6 bases removed from V and 7 bases from J, the gap between germline ends came to 11 bases. The CDR3 loop spans 12 amino acids. From germline, CDR1 is SGHTA and CDR2 FQGTGA.

V is TRBV7-9 and J is TRBJ2-3; tentatively, D is TRBD1 (6 bases). The V and J ends lost 1 base and 6 bases respectively, with 8 bases between them. Germline values: CDR1 SEHNR, CDR2 FQNEAQ (reference sequence). CDR3 length: 13 residues. The CDR3 DNA follows: TGTGCCAGCAGCTTAGGGGGGCGGGATACGCAGTATTTT. Residues: CASSLGGRDTQYF.

This chain uses TRBV18 with TRBJ2-7; D may be TRBD2 (5 bases). With 3 bases removed from V and 6 bases from J, the gap between germline ends came to 12 bases. This CDR3 has 13 amino acids. Germline CDR1 reads KGHSH; CDR2 reads LQKENI. The CDR3 coding sequence is TGTGCCAGCTCACCGTCTGAGGGCCGCGAGCAGTACTTC. Its protein is CASSPSEGREQYF.

This sequence joins TRBV24-1 and TRBJ2-1; tentatively, D is TRBD1 (6 bases). Germline V gene lookup returns CDR1 KGHDR and CDR2 SFDVKD. This CDR3 has 15 residues. V lost 0 bases and J lost 5, with 10 bases in between. The CDR3 is CATSDLGRGDNEQFF. CDR3 bases: TGTGCCACCAGTGATTTGGGCAGGGGAGACAATGAGCAGTTCTTC.

The chain couples TRBV10-2 to TRBJ1-3, with D maybe TRBD1 (5 bases). V gave up 2 bases and J gave up 4 bases, with 9 bases separating them. The CDR3 totals 14 residues. Germline lookup yields CDR1 WSHSY and CDR2 SAAADI. CDR3 amino acids: CASSEQGTGNTIYF. CDR3 sequence (DNA): TGCGCCAGCAGTGAGCAGGGTACCGGAAACACCATATATTTT.

V and J are TRBV4-2 and TRBJ1-3; D gene uncertain. Germline V gives CDR1 LGHNA, CDR2 YNFKEQ. CDR3 size: 15 residues. V was trimmed by 0 bases and J by 0 bases, leaving 6 bases between them. The CDR3, as DNA: TGTGCCAGCAGCCAAGAGGGGAGCTCTGGAAACACCATATATTTT. This codes for CASSQEGSSGNTIYF.

The V call is TRBV2, the J call TRBJ2-5; D not certain. Trimming removed 4 bases at V and 5 bases at J, with 5 bases between. CDR1 and CDR2 (germline): SNHLY, FYNNEI. This CDR3 is built from 11 residues. The CDR3 reads CASSGQETQYF. CDR3 coding DNA: TGTGCCAGCAGTGGGCAGGAGACCCAGTACTTC.

This rearrangement joins TRBV2 to TRBJ2-1; 14 bases are shared with TRBD2. The CDR3 contains 16 residues. Trimming cost V 7 bases and J 6 bases; bases outside gene matches: 8. Germline values: CDR1 SNHLY, CDR2 FYNNEI. The CDR3: CASISPGLAGVNEQFF. The CDR3 DNA follows: TGTGCCAGCATCTCCCCGGGACTAGCGGGAGTCAATGAGCAGTTCTTC. Looking up the rest from reference TRBV2 and TRBJ2-1 gives the full variable domain: EPEVTQTPSHQVTQMGQEVILRCVPISNHLYFYWYRQILGQKVEFLVSFYNNEISEKSEIFDDQFSVERPDGSNFTLKIRSTKLEDSAMYFCASISPGLAGVNEQFFGPGTRLTVL.

V and J are TRBV4-1 and TRBJ1-1, with unresolved D. Germline V CDR1 and CDR2: MGHRA, YSYEKL. The V gene lost 0 bases and the J gene lost 5 bases, with 7 bases spanning the gap. This CDR3 comprises 13 residues. DNA of the CDR3: TGCGCCAGCAGCCAAGATGAGGGAACTGAAGCTTTCTTT. This codes for CASSQDEGTEAFF.

The chain is built from TRBV10-1 and TRBJ2-5, with D perhaps matching TRBD2 (5 bases). The CDR3 extends over 14 amino acids. V was clipped by 8 bases and J by 2 bases, with 15 bases between them. CDR1 is WNHNN, CDR2 SYGVQD, per germline (reference sequence). The CDR3 sequence: CASGSSEGQETQYF. For the CDR3, the DNA is TGCGCCAGCGGTTCGTCAGAGGGACAAGAGACCCAGTACTTC.

This rearrangement joins TRBV7-9 to TRBJ1-2; D gene unclear. CDR1 and CDR2 (germline): SEHNR, FQNEAQ (reference sequence). The V and J ends lost 0 bases and 4 bases respectively, with 6 bases between them. The CDR3 length is 13 residues. The CDR3 DNA is TGTGCCAGCAGCTTAGCCCAGATCTATGGCTACACCTTC. It encodes CASSLAQIYGYTF.

V and J are TRBV5-1 and TRBJ2-5; 14 nucleotides agree with TRBD2. The junction had 4 bases not matched to a gene; V was cut back by 2 bases and J by 4 bases. CDR1 and CDR2 from the germline V gene are SGHRS and YFSETQ. The CDR3 has 16 amino acids. The CDR3 DNA reads as TGCGCCAGCAGCTTATCGACTAGCGGGGGGGGAGAGACCCAGTACTTC. It yields the protein CASSLSTSGGGETQYF.

This clone appeared once. This chain links TRBV10-2 with TRBJ1-3; TRBD1 matches at 7 bases. With V trimmed by 7 bases and J by 2 bases, 8 bases remained unmatched. The CDR3 loop spans 15 amino acids. From germline, CDR1 is WSHSY and CDR2 SAAADI. The CDR3 DNA reads TGCGCCAGCAACCCCTCCACAGGGGCTGGAAACACCATATATTTT. The encoded protein is CASNPSTGAGNTIYF.

CDR3: CASSVGNRANTGELFF. The DNA for the CDR3 is TGTGCCAGCAGCGTAGGAAACAGGGCGAACACCGGGGAGCTGTTTTTT. The chain recombines TRBV9 with TRBJ2-2, with D possibly being TRBD1 (6 bases). V lost 0 bases and J lost 0, with 9 bases in between. CDR3 size: 16 residues. Germline lookup yields CDR1 SGDLS and CDR2 YYNGEE.

V is TRBV9 and J is TRBJ2-1, with D unresolved. CDR3 length equals 14 residues. The germline V gene has CDR1 SGDLS and CDR2 YYNGEE. Trimming took off 4 bases at V and 9 bases at J, with 17 bases between the two ends. The CDR3 nucleotides are TGTGCCAGCAGCTTCCGGGTTCTTGGTTCTGAGCAGTTCTTC. Its translation: CASSFRVLGSEQFF. The variable domain in full, with the rest retrieved from reference TRBV9 and TRBJ2-1, is DSGVTQTPKHLITATGQRVTLRCSPRSGDLSVYWYQQSLDQGLQFLIQYYNGEERAKGNILERFSAQQFPDLHSELNLSSLELGDSALYFCASSFRVLGSEQFFGPGTRLTVL.

V gene TRBV28 combines with J gene TRBJ1-2, with 7 nucleotides matching TRBD1. Germline CDR1 and CDR2: MDHEN and SYDVKM. The CDR3 spans 15 residues. Germline trimming cut 2 bases from V and 4 bases from J; bases unmatched to any gene: 7. The CDR3 sequence: CASSLRDSIAYGYTF. CDR3 coding DNA: TGTGCCAGCAGTTTAAGGGACAGTATCGCCTATGGCTACACCTTC.

The chain employs TRBV11-2 and TRBJ1-2, with a weak D call TRBD1 (6 bases). This CDR3 comprises 14 residues. The V end was cut by 6 bases, the J end by 1 base, with 12 bases between. CDR1 and CDR2 from the germline V gene are SGHAT and FQNNGV. Here the CDR3 DNA reads TGTGCCAGCAGGAGTAAGGACAGTAACTATGGCTACACCTTC. It encodes CASRSKDSNYGYTF.

This sequence joins TRBV5-1 and TRBJ2-7; possible D gene TRBD1, 6 bases. In germline, CDR1 is SGHRS, CDR2 YFSETQ. The V end lost 4 bases, the J end lost 0 bases, and 14 bases lay between the germline ends. CDR3 length equals 15 residues. The CDR3 region is CASSPSGVTSYEQYF. In DNA, the CDR3 is TGCGCCAGCAGCCCCTCAGGGGTCACCTCCTACGAGCAGTACTTC.

This sequence joins TRBV7-9 and TRBJ2-3; 10 positions match TRBD2. The CDR3 is made up of 16 amino acids. Losses at the gene ends were 5 bases for V and 0 bases for J; bases not matched to a gene: 5. Looked up from germline, CDR1 is SEHNR and CDR2 is FQNEAQ (reference sequence). The CDR3 protein is CASSPERGGSTDTQYF. The CDR3 coding sequence is TGTGCCAGCAGCCCCGAGCGGGGGGGAAGCACAGATACGCAGTATTTT.

The gene calls are TRBV6-5 and TRBJ1-2; D possibly corresponds to TRBD1 (6 bases). Germline-derived CDR1 and CDR2 are MNHEY and SVGAGI. V was cut by 3 bases and J by 4 bases, with 9 bases left in between. The length of the CDR3 is 13 residues. The DNA of the CDR3 is TGTGCCAGCAGTTATGGACAGATCTATGGCTACACCTTC. Translating it yields CASSYGQIYGYTF.

This clone was counted between two and nine times. This rearrangement joins TRBV9 to TRBJ1-3; the match to TRBD1 covers 9 bases. Per germline, CDR1 SGDLS and CDR2 YYNGEE. The ends lost 5 bases at V and 4 bases at J; junction bases unmatched: 10. The CDR3 length is 16 residues. The CDR3 DNA reads TGTGCCAGCAGTCGTAGAGGGACAGGGCAAGGAAACACCATATATTTT. Protein sequence: CASSRRGTGQGNTIYF.

This clone occurred once. This chain connects TRBV6-5 to TRBJ1-2, with TRBD1 identical over 9 bases. Germline CDR1 MNHEY, CDR2 SVGAGI. The CDR3 is 14 amino acids. The trim removed 8 bases at V and 3 bases at J, leaving 7 bases unmatched. In DNA form, the CDR3 reads TGTGCCAGCTCCACAGGGGGCGCGCACTATGGCTACACCTTC. Protein: CASSTGGAHYGYTF.

The chain is built from TRBV11-1 and TRBJ2-1; TRBD2 agrees at 14 bases. The V segment lost 5 bases and the J segment 4 bases; nucleotides outside the gene matches: 1. CDR3 size: 15 residues. Germline values: CDR1 SGHAT, CDR2 FQDESV (reference sequence). CDR3 loop: CASSRLAGGYNEQFF. CDR3 nucleotides: TGTGCCAGCAGCCGACTAGCGGGGGGGTACAATGAGCAGTTCTTC.

The chain joins TRBV18 to TRBJ2-2; the D is unclear. V lost 2 bases, J lost 0 bases, and 13 bases lay in between. Germline CDR1 reads KGHSH; CDR2 reads LQKENI. The CDR3 has 17 residues. CDR3 DNA sequence: TGTGCCAGCTCACCATATTTTCCAGAGGCGAACACCGGGGAGCTGTTTTTT. Amino acids: CASSPYFPEANTGELFF.

This clone appeared a single time. This chain joins TRBV11-3 and TRBJ2-1; a possible D gene is TRBD1 (5 bases). CDR1 and CDR2 from the germline V gene are SGHNT and YENEEA. V gave up 5 bases and J gave up 6 bases, with 17 bases separating them. The CDR3 is 15 amino acids. This CDR3 reads CASSPALGVLNEQFF. CDR3 sequence (DNA): TGTGCCAGCAGCCCAGCCCTAGGGGTACTCAATGAGCAGTTCTTC.

This CDR3 is CASSPNPGGSTTYGYTF. The DNA for the CDR3 is TGTGCCAGCTCACCCAATCCGGGAGGATCCACAACTTATGGCTACACCTTC. The rearrangement uses TRBV18 and TRBJ1-2; D call uncertain. V was clipped by 3 bases and J by 5 bases, with 22 bases between them. The CDR3 runs to 17 residues. The germline V gene has CDR1 KGHSH and CDR2 LQKENI.